This TCR beta chain was retrieved from a study of OX40 agonist ivuxolimab in advanced cancers. On the study more broadly: Patients assigned to dose escalation were diagnosed with hepatocellular carcinoma, melanoma, renal cell or head and neck cancer.

The table came from immunoSEQ multiplex PCR; TCRdb's copy has only in-frame clones and leaves some out. The data contain about 54,000 clones, around 90% of them singletons. The CDR3 sequence is 12 residues long. The germline V gene has CDR1 SQVTM and CDR2 ANQGSEA. V lost 4 bases and J lost 4, with 10 bases in between. Blood got drawn at baseline, again on cycle 4 day 1, and then on cycle 7 day 1. Sequenced material: CD4+ or CD8+ T cells sorted from blood, taken in a trial of the OX40 agonist ivuxolimab. J is TRBJ1-2 and V is TRBV29-1; D is ambiguous. The TCR sequence derives from an adult with an advanced solid tumor such as melanoma, head and neck, liver or kidney cancer. The CDR3 is CSVGESGYGYTF. CDR3 nucleotide sequence: TGCAGCGTTGGTGAATCAGGCTATGGCTACACCTTC.